Listed below are T cell receptor beta chains from one sample, sequenced in a study of CD8+ T cells in alopecia areata. Sequencing used immunoSEQ multiplex PCR; TCRdb keeps in-frame clones, though not all of them. In the table there are roughly 250,000 clones, about 68% of which are singletons. Specimen: CD4+ T cells sorted from blood, collected at week 0. Every receptor here comes from a human donor with alopecia areata. Both conserved end residues are part of each CDR3. Each record gives: CDR3 protein, V gene.

cdr3_aa: CASSLDTEQFF
v_call: TRBV5-6

cdr3_aa: CAWTGQNNQPQHF
v_call: TRBV30

cdr3_aa: CASSQGQGLMTWANVLTF
v_call: TRBV4-3

cdr3_aa: CAWRVRSNNEKLFF
v_call: TRBV30

cdr3_aa: CSAGGAAETQYF
v_call: TRBV29-1

cdr3_aa: CSVGLRGRDGYTF
v_call: TRBV29-1

cdr3_aa: CASSHNTGGTGYTF
v_call: TRBV6-5

cdr3_aa: CASSSKWGDEQFF
v_call: TRBV5-4

cdr3_aa: CASRGLTGSNEQFF
v_call: TRBV2

cdr3_aa: CASSSIGTQHF
v_call: TRBV6-6

cdr3_aa: CAISDPGWDQPQHF
v_call: TRBV10-3

cdr3_aa: CASSQVMRQLNTEAFF
v_call: TRBV4-1

cdr3_aa: CASSQVQRRTQYF
v_call: TRBV14

cdr3_aa: CASSPSQETQYF
v_call: TRBV18

cdr3_aa: CASSGLVTLQETQYF
v_call: TRBV2

cdr3_aa: CSVRPGTGEETQYF
v_call: TRBV29-1

cdr3_aa: CASRAGGDTEAFF
v_call: TRBV7-9

cdr3_aa: CAWNRGGLISLF
v_call: TRBV30

cdr3_aa: CAWSLGTSQPQHF
v_call: TRBV30

cdr3_aa: CSAGGGEETQYF
v_call: TRBV29-1

cdr3_aa: CSVTSPETQYF
v_call: TRBV29-1

cdr3_aa: CAISESRETQYF
v_call: TRBV10-3

cdr3_aa: CASSVDSSGETQYF
v_call: TRBV9

cdr3_aa: CAWSGGETQYF
v_call: TRBV30

cdr3_aa: CASSVSTSGDLYTGELFF
v_call: TRBV9

cdr3_aa: CASRETGTGYNEQFF
v_call: TRBV19

cdr3_aa: CASYQTGNTEAFF
v_call: TRBV13

cdr3_aa: CASGRDLRTDTQYF
v_call: TRBV12-5

cdr3_aa: CSVIRGLSYEQYF
v_call: TRBV29-1

cdr3_aa: CSAEGQGAVGYTF
v_call: TRBV29-1

cdr3_aa: CASSLSGDTYNEQFF
v_call: TRBV7-9

cdr3_aa: CASSTQEREATEAFF
v_call: TRBV6-5

cdr3_aa: CSVDRGRGTEAFF
v_call: TRBV29-1

cdr3_aa: CASSLRGTQYF
v_call: TRBV5-1

cdr3_aa: CAWSVGVSTDTQYF
v_call: TRBV30

cdr3_aa: CASSYYRVGNEKLFF
v_call: TRBV7-8

cdr3_aa: CSVEFPGANVLTF
v_call: TRBV29-1

cdr3_aa: CAVPFAGDNEQFF
v_call: TRBV7-9

cdr3_aa: CASRNIPGANVLTF
v_call: TRBV2

cdr3_aa: CAWSVPGSLGNSPLHF
v_call: TRBV30

cdr3_aa: CASSNSGGAWETQYF
v_call: TRBV5-6

cdr3_aa: CASSYLGGQYF
v_call: TRBV6-6

cdr3_aa: CASSDYTGELFF
v_call: TRBV9

cdr3_aa: CASSYRANYGYTF
v_call: TRBV27

cdr3_aa: CAWSHGARSGNTIYF
v_call: TRBV30

cdr3_aa: CAWSAGQGNFGNSPLHF
v_call: TRBV30

cdr3_aa: CASSGDRAVAEVTQYF
v_call: TRBV2

cdr3_aa: CASSLTGTEYEQYF
v_call: TRBV18

cdr3_aa: CASSESLITNSPLHF
v_call: TRBV7-9